Below are 15 T cell receptor beta chains sequenced from a single sample in a study of blood T cell repertoires in COVID-19 (TCRdb year 2020). The library was generated by the immunoSEQ multiplex PCR assay. TCRdb provides this immuneACCESS table in a form limited to in-frame rearrangements. Some clones are lacking; in checked studies, under half of them reflect an unresolved V gene, and why the rest are absent is not known. The sample table records 150,000 to 200,000 clones; more than 75% of these occur just once. The ten biggest clones cover around a sixth of the sample. The sample taken for sequencing was PBMCs or T cells enriched from blood (not recorded which). The receptors here all came from a woman aged 45-65 years with acute COVID-19.

The chain combines TRBV28 with TRBJ2-7; 12 bases are a match to TRBD2. There are 16 residues in the CDR3. Trimming cost V 6 bases and J 4 bases; bases outside gene matches: 10. Germline V CDR1 and CDR2: MDHEN, SYDVKM. CDR3 sequence reads: CASRLGSSGGAYEQYV. The DNA of the CDR3 is TGTGCCAGCAGATTGGGGTCTAGCGGGGGGGCTTACGAGCAGTACGTC.

The chain carries TRBV7-9 and TRBJ2-3; D possibly corresponds to TRBD1 (6 bases). Trimming pared 4 bases from V and 3 bases from J, leaving 23 bases between. The germline V gene encodes CDR1 SEHNR and CDR2 FQNEAQ (reference sequence). The CDR3 extends over 18 amino acids. DNA for the CDR3: TGTGCCAGCAGCTCAACCGCTAATACAGGGTTAGGGACAGATACGCAGTATTTT. Amino acids: CASSSTANTGLGTDTQYF. Using reference TRBV7-9 and TRBJ2-3 for the parts outside the CDR3, the full variable domain is DTGVSQNPRHKITKRGQNVTFRCDPISEHNRLYWYRQTLGQGPEFLTYFQNEAQLEKSRLLSDRFSAERPKGSFSTLEIQRTEQGDSAMYLCASSSTANTGLGTDTQYFGPGTRLTVL.

This clone showed up just a few times. This sequence joins TRBV10-3 and TRBJ1-1; D might be TRBD1 (5 bases). Trimming removed 4 bases at V and 2 bases at J, with 11 bases between. The CDR3 covers 14 residues. Germline V gene data show CDR1 as ENHRY and CDR2 as SYGVKD. CDR3 sequence: CAISVKGLNTEAFF. The CDR3 DNA is TGTGCCATCAGTGTTAAGGGGTTAAACACTGAAGCTTTCTTT.

As concerns this clone: This sample also contains other DNA sequences that code for the same CDR3. The rearrangement joins TRBV30 to TRBJ2-6; maybe TRBD2 (7 bases). The germline V gene encodes CDR1 GTSNPN and CDR2 SVGIG (reference sequence). The CDR3 is 16 amino acids. Trimming took off 5 bases at V and 1 base at J, with 15 bases between the two ends. The CDR3 region is CAWARGGGSGANVLTF. CDR3 coding DNA: TGTGCCTGGGCCCGGGGAGGGGGATCTGGGGCCAACGTCCTGACTTTC.

This sequence joins TRBV14 and TRBJ2-1; 7 nucleotides line up with TRBD1. Germline CDR1 SGHDN, CDR2 FVKESK. Trimming removed 4 bases from V and 4 bases from J; junction bases left unmatched: 4. The CDR3 is 14 amino acids. The CDR3 is CASSRPGQYNEQFF. DNA of the CDR3: TGTGCCAGCAGCCGCCCGGGACAGTACAATGAGCAGTTCTTC. The complete variable domain, with remaining parts taken from reference TRBV14 and TRBJ2-1, reads EAGVTQFPSHSVIEKGQTVTLRCDPISGHDNLYWYRRVMGKEIKFLLHFVKESKQDESGMPNNRFLAERTGGTYSTLKVQPAELEDSGVYFCASSRPGQYNEQFFGPGTRLTVL.

The chain uses TRBV28 and TRBJ1-1; 7 positions agree with TRBD1. The CDR3 has 17 amino acids. The germline V gene encodes CDR1 MDHEN and CDR2 SYDVKM. V was clipped by 3 bases and J by 1 base; unmatched bases: 11. CDR3 in amino acids: CASSFRDRQGGNTEAFF. CDR3 sequence (DNA): TGTGCCAGCAGTTTTAGGGACAGACAGGGAGGGAACACTGAAGCTTTCTTT.

This clone was detected a few times. This sequence joins TRBV18 and TRBJ2-6, with 8 bases lining up with TRBD1. This CDR3 is 17 amino acids long. V shed 6 bases, J shed 2 bases, and the junction held 9 bases outside the gene matches. Looked up from germline, CDR1 is KGHSH and CDR2 is LQKENI. CDR3 bases: TGTGCCAGCTCGCCCGCGGACAGGGTTGCTGGGGCCAACGTCCTGACTTTC. Translation gives CASSPADRVAGANVLTF.

The chain carries TRBV19 and TRBJ1-2, with D possibly being TRBD1 (5 bases). This CDR3 has 13 residues. The germline V gene encodes CDR1 LNHDA and CDR2 SQIVND (reference sequence). Trimming cost V 2 bases and J 6 bases, with 10 bases left between them. CDR3 protein: CASSIRRVNGYTF. Written as DNA, the CDR3 is TGTGCCAGTAGTATACGCAGGGTGAATGGCTACACCTTC.

The genes are TRBV3-1 (or the pseudogene TRBV3-2) and TRBJ1-1; no clear D gene. The CDR3 totals 18 residues. The V and J ends lost 4 bases and 1 base respectively, with 22 bases between them. CDR1 and CDR2 from the germline V gene are LGHDT and YNNKEL (reference sequence). CDR3 nucleotide sequence: TGTGCCAGCAGCCTGGGAGGAAAAGAGGTATGGGAGAACACTGAAGCTTTCTTT. The encoded protein is CASSLGGKEVWENTEAFF.

This sequence joins TRBV6-5 and TRBJ1-4, with 7 bases fitting TRBD1. The CDR3 length is 15 residues. V gave up 8 bases and J gave up 4 bases; unmatched junction bases: 10. Germline loops: CDR1 MNHEY, CDR2 SVGAGI. The chain's CDR3 is CASGTRGHGNEKLFF. Written as DNA, the CDR3 is TGTGCCAGCGGTACAAGGGGGCACGGTAATGAAAAACTGTTTTTT.

The rearrangement uses TRBV7-2 and TRBJ1-2; D perhaps matches TRBD1 (5 bases). Germline values: CDR1 SGHTA, CDR2 FQGNSA. The V and J ends lost 4 bases and 7 bases respectively, with 25 bases between them. CDR3 size: 17 residues. The CDR3 nucleotides are TGTGCCAGCAGCTCTCTTACTGGGGGACGGGGAGGAGGTGGCTACACCTTC. It codes for CASSSLTGGRGGGGYTF.

V gene TRBV6-4 combines with J gene TRBJ2-3, with D uncertain. The CDR3 length is 14 residues. CDR1 is MRHNA, CDR2 SNTAGT, per germline. V lost 3 bases, J lost 0 bases, and 7 bases lay in between. The CDR3 region is CASSESSSTDTQYF. The CDR3 DNA is TGTGCCAGCAGTGAAAGCTCTAGCACAGATACGCAGTATTTT.

The chain joins TRBV21-1 to TRBJ2-7; the D call in the table, TRBD1, was not verified against the DNA. TRBV21-1 is a pseudogene segment. The CDR3 covers 16 residues. The CDR3 DNA sequence: TGTGCCAGCAGCAAACCAGCCCGGGACAGTCCCTACGAGCAGTACGTC. The encoded protein is CASSKPARDSPYEQYV.

The rearrangement links TRBV5-6 to TRBJ1-1, with D perhaps TRBD1 (5 bases). Germline CDR1 SGHDT, CDR2 YYEEEE. CDR3 length: 12 residues. Trimming removed 2 bases from V and 3 bases from J, with 5 bases in between. The CDR3 loop reads CASSLGDTEAFF. DNA for the CDR3: TGTGCCAGCAGCTTAGGGGACACTGAAGCTTTCTTT.

The sample holds one count of this clone. The chain recombines TRBV28 with TRBJ2-1; 7 nucleotides align to TRBD2. V lost 10 bases, J lost 8 bases, and 17 bases stayed unmatched. Germline V lookup: CDR1 MDHEN, CDR2 SYDVKM. The CDR3 covers 15 residues. CDR3: CATGRLQVQSDEQFF. DNA for the CDR3: TGTGCCACCGGGAGGCTTCAAGTGCAATCCGATGAGCAGTTCTTC.